The present entry profiles one T cell receptor (beta chain) with its context. No antigen is known for it. Germline V gene data show CDR1 as DFQATT and CDR2 as SNEGSKA (reference sequence). The CDR3 runs to 17 residues. V lost 1 base and J 11 bases, leaving 29 bases between the germline ends. This entry is derived from a study of post-analysis software for immune sequencing data. As for the study in general: Progressive-relapsing, secondary progressive and relapsing-remitting multiple sclerosis were among the disease courses included. Study results and limitations: Normalized Chao1 diversity was significantly reduced in patients versus controls. There were a few TRBV segments more frequent in patients than controls, and TRBV5-6, TRBV5-1 and TRBV20-1 were among them. Strong co-clustering by F measure was evident for samples that had been prepared in the same batch.

Every TCR beta cDNA library bore unique molecular identifiers. Input amounts of roughly 0.85 to 11 million T cells were used. These gave 500,000 or so cDNA molecules, so each molecule approximated one T cell. TCRdb reanalysed the PCR reads using MiXCR and keeps one entry per CDR3 protein. Altogether approximately 460,000 distinct CDR3 sequences are present, under 55% being singletons, with the ten largest covering 12%. Sequencing was done on a sample of blood. The gene calls are TRBV20-1 and TRBJ2-5; maybe TRBD2 (7 bases). The receptor was derived from a girl under 18 with multiple sclerosis. CDR3 sequence (DNA): TGCAGTGCTAGAGCGGGTTTAAGGGGGAGGGCCGGGGATGAGCAGTACTTC. Translated: CSARAGLRGRAGDEQYF.